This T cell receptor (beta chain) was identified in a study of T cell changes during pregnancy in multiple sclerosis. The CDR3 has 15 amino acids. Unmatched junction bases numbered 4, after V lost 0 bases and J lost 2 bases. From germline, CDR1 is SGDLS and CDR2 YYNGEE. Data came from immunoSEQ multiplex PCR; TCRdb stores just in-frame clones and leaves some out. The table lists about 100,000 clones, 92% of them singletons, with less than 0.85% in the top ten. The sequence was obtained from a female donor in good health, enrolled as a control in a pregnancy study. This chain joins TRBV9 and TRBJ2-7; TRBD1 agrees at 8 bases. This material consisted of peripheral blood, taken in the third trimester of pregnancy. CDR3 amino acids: CASSVDGDRTYEQYF. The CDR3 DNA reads TGTGCCAGCAGCGTAGATGGGGACAGGACCTACGAGCAGTACTTC.